This T cell receptor (beta chain) was documented in a study of regulatory T cells in long-lasting Graves disease. Study-level points and caveats: Thyroid tissue went unexamined; only peripheral blood was analyzed. Newly diagnosed patients had higher TCR diversity than persistent Graves' patients did. Persistent cases favored TRBV28, TRBJ1-2 and TRBJ2-5.

A single count supports this clonotype. The antigen remains unidentified. Germline values: CDR1 LGHNA, CDR2 YSLEER. Germline trimming cut 3 bases from V and 1 base from J; bases unmatched to any gene: 5. The CDR3 is made up of 15 amino acids. Library construction for TCR beta used iRepertoire HTBI primers and Arm-PCR of CDR3 regions. TCRdb analysed the multiplex PCR reads with MiXCR anew, one entry per CDR3 protein. The sample yields a few hundred thousand distinct CDR3 sequences, roughly 22% seen once. Time point given: persistent/refractory GD, antithyroid drugs over 5 years with positive TRAb. Scientists built the TCR library using RNA that was extracted from PBMCs. EDTA tubes collected nine milliliters of peripheral blood.

The chain is built from TRBV4-3 and TRBJ1-1, with TRBD1 matching over 7 bases. This clonotype was sampled from a female donor with Graves disease. The sequences come from peripheral blood mononuclear cells (PBMCs), collected when the disease was refractory, from a patient treated with antithyroid drugs. DNA of the CDR3: TGCGCCAGCAGCCACTGGGACAGAGCGAACACTGAAGCTTTCTTT. This translates into CASSHWDRANTEAFF.